The subject of this entry is one TCR beta chain. Relative to the germline gene, one junction end is altered; a read error may explain this. This CDR3 comprises 12 residues. The germline V gene encodes CDR1 MNHEY and CDR2 SVGEGT. The data derive from a study of tumor and adjacent non-tumor tissue in lung cancer. A modified ARM-PCR protocol with three rounds of nested PCR amplified TCRbeta. TCRdb used MiXCR to reprocess the multiplex PCR reads, holding one entry per CDR3 protein. This table has about 43,000 distinct CDR3 sequences, around three fifths appearing once. The template was RNA from unsorted bulk tissue. More than 3 cm separated this lung sample from the edge of the tumor.

The specimen was distant non-tumor lung tissue. The V call is TRBV6-2 or TRBV6-3, the J call TRBJ2-1; no clear D. The receptor was isolated from a man aged 50-59 years with non-small cell lung cancer. The DNA of the CDR3 is TGTCCCAGCTGCAGCTCCCACAATGAGCAGTTCTTC. This sequence encodes CPSCSSHNEQFF.